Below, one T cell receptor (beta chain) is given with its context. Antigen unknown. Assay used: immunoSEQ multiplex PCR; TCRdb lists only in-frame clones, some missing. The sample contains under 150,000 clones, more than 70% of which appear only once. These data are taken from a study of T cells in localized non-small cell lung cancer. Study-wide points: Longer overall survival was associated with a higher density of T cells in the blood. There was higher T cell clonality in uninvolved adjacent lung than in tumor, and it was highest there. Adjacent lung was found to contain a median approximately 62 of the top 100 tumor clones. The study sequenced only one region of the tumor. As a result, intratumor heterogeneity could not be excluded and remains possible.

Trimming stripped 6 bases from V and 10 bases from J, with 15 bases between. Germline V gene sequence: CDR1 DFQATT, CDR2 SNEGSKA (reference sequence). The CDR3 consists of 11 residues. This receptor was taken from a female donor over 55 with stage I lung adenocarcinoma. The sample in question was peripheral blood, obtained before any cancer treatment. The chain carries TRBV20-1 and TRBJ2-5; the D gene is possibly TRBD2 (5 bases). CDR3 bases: TGCAGTGCAGCAGGACTTAACTACCAGTACTTC. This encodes CSAAGLNYQYF.